This T cell receptor (beta chain) came from a study of T cells after yellow fever vaccination. Background on the study: Fractions containing few cells were prepared with SMART-Seq v4 Ultra Low Input.

TCRdb analysed the 5' RACE reads with MiXCR anew, one entry per CDR3 protein. The sample has 300,000 to 450,000 distinct CDR3 sequences; 6% to 8% are singletons. Study-wide results and caveats: Just a small share of clonotypes turned up in the CD4 compartment as well as the CD8 compartment.

The CDR3 totals 13 residues. V lost 6 bases to trimming and J lost 6 bases, with 12 bases between them. Germline V gives CDR1 SGHVS, CDR2 FNYEAQ. Concerning this clonotype: Its antigen is not known.

The chain has TRBV7-6 and TRBJ2-1; the D gene is possibly TRBD1 (6 bases). Sample: PBMCs, taken 5 days after the yellow fever booster vaccination. The sequence derives from a man aged 25-45 years who received the YFV17D yellow fever vaccine. CDR3 sequence reads: CASSSQGRNEQFF. The CDR3 DNA sequence: TGTGCCAGCAGTTCCCAGGGGCGCAATGAGCAGTTCTTC.